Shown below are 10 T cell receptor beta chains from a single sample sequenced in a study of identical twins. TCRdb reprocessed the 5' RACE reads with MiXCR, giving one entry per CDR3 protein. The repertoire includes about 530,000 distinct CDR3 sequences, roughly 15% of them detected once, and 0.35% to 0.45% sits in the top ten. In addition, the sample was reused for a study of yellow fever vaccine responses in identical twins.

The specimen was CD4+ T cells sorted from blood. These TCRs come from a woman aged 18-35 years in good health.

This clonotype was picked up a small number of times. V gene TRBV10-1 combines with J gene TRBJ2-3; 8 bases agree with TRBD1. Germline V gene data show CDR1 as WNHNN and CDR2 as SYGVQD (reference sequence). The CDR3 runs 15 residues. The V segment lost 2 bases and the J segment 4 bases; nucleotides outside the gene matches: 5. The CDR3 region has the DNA TGCGCCAGCAGTGAGGCACAGGGGGGTCCAGATACGCAGTATTTT. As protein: CASSEAQGGPDTQYF.

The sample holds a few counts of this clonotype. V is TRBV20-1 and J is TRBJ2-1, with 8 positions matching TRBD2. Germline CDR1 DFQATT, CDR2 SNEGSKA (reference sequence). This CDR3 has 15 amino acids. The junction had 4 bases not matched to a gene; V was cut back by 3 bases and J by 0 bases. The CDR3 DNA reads TGCAGTGCTAGCGGGGGGGGGAGCTCCTACAATGAGCAGTTCTTC. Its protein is CSASGGGSSYNEQFF.

In DNA, the CDR3 is TGTGCCAGCAGCGTCACGGGGGCAGCGGGGACCACAGATACGCAGTATTTT. Its translation: CASSVTGAAGTTDTQYF. The J gene is TRBJ2-3, the V gene TRBV9; tentative D call: TRBD2 (7 bases). CDR1 and CDR2 (germline): SGDLS, YYNGEE. The CDR3 has 17 amino acids. Trimming cost V 2 bases and J 2 bases, with 18 bases left between them. Full variable domain (outside the CDR3, taken from reference TRBV9 and TRBJ2-3): DSGVTQTPKHLITATGQRVTLRCSPRSGDLSVYWYQQSLDQGLQFLIQYYNGEERAKGNILERFSAQQFPDLHSELNLSSLELGDSALYFCASSVTGAAGTTDTQYFGPGTRLTVL.

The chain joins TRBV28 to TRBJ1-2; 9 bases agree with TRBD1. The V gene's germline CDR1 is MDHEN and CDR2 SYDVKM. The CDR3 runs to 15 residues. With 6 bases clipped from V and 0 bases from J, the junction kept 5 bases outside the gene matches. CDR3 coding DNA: TGTGCCAGCAGCGCTCGGGACAGGGCTAACTATGGCTACACCTTC. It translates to CASSARDRANYGYTF.

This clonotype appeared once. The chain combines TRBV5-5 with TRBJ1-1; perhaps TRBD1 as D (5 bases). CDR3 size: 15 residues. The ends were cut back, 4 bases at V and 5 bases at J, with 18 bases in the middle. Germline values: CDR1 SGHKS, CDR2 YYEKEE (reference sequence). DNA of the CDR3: TGTGCCAGCAGCCCAAGTGTTAGGGGATTGACTGAAGCTTTCTTT. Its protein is CASSPSVRGLTEAFF.

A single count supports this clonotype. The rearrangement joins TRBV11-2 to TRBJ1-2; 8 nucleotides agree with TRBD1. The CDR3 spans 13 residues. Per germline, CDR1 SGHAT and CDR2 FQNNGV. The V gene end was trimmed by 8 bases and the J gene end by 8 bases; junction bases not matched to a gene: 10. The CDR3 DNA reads TGTGCCAGCGGCTCGGACAGGGTGGAAGGCTACACCTTC. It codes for CASGSDRVEGYTF.

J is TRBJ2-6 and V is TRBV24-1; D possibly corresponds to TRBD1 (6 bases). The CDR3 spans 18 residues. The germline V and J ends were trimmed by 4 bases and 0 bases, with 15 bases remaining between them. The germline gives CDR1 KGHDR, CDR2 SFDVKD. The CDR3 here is CATSDSGTLNSGANVLTF. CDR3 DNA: TGTGCCACCAGTGACTCCGGGACACTCAACTCTGGGGCCAACGTCCTGACTTTC.

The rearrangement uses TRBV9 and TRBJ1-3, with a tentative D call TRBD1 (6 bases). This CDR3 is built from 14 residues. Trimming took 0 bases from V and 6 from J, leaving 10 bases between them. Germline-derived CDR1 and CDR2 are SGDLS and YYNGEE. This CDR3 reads CASSVATGKNTIYF. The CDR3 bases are TGTGCCAGCAGCGTAGCTACAGGGAAAAACACCATATATTTT.

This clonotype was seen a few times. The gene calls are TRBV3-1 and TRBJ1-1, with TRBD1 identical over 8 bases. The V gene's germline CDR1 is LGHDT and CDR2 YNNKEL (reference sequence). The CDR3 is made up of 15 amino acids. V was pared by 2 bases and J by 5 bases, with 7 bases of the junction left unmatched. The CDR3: CASSQRGQGGTEAFF. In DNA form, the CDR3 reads TGTGCCAGCAGCCAAAGAGGACAGGGTGGGACTGAAGCTTTCTTT.

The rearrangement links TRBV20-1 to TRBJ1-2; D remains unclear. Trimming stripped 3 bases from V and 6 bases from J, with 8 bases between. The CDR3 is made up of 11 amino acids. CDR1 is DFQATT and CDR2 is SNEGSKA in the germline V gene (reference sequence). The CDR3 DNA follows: TGCAGTGCTAGTACCGGAGATGGCTACACCTTC. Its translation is CSASTGDGYTF.